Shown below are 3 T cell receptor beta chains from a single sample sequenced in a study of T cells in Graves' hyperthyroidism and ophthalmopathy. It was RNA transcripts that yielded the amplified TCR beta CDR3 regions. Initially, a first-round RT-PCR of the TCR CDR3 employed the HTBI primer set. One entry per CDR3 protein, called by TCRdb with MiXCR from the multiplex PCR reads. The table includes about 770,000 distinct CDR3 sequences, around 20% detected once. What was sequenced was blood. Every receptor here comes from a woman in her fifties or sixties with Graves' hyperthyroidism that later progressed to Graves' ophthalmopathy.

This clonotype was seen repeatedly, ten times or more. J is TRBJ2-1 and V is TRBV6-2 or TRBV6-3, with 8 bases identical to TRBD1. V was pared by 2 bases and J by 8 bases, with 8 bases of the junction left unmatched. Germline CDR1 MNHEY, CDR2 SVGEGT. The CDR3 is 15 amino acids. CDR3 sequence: CASSYGDRGSDEQFF. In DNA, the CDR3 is TGTGCCAGCAGTTACGGAGACAGGGGAAGCGATGAGCAGTTCTTC.

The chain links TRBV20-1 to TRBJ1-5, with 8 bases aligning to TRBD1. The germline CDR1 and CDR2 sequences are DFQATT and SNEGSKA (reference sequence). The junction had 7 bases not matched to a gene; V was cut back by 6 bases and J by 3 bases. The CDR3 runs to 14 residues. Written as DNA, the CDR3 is TGCAGTGCACCCCCAGGGGGCCCCAATCAGCCCCAGCATTTT. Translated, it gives CSAPPGGPNQPQHF.

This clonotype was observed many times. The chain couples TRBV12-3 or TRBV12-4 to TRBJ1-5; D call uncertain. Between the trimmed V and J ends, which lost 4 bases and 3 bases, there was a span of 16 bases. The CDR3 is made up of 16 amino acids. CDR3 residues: CASSSPSARYNQPQHF. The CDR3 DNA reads TGTGCCAGCAGTTCCCCCTCAGCCAGATACAATCAGCCCCAGCATTTT.